This T cell receptor beta chain was captured in a study of cytotoxic CD8 clonotypes in ibrutinib-treated CLL. Looking at the study overall: The patient breakdown showed some eleven relapsed/refractory and about 16 treatment-naive cases, with 17 IGHV unmutated.

Using immunoSEQ multiplex PCR, the repertoire was profiled, and TCRdb retains in-frame clones only, with some absent. The repertoire consists of tens of thousands of clones, with 45% to 50% occurring once and the leading ten covering 18%. Regarding this clone: What it binds is unknown.

Whole-study results and caveats: Treatment saw public clonotypes, which were uncommon, either contract or stay stable.

The sample consisted of PBMCs, taken before ibrutinib treatment. The receptor was derived from a human donor with chronic lymphocytic leukemia.

The CDR3 sequence: CASSPTASTDTQYF. The DNA of the CDR3 is TGTGCCAGCAGTCCGACCGCTAGCACAGATACGCAGTATTTT. The rearrangement joins TRBV27 to TRBJ2-3; unclear D gene. Between the trimmed V and J ends, which lost 5 bases and 0 bases, there was a span of 9 bases. The CDR3 is made up of 14 amino acids. CDR1 is MNHEY, CDR2 SMNVEV, per germline (reference sequence).